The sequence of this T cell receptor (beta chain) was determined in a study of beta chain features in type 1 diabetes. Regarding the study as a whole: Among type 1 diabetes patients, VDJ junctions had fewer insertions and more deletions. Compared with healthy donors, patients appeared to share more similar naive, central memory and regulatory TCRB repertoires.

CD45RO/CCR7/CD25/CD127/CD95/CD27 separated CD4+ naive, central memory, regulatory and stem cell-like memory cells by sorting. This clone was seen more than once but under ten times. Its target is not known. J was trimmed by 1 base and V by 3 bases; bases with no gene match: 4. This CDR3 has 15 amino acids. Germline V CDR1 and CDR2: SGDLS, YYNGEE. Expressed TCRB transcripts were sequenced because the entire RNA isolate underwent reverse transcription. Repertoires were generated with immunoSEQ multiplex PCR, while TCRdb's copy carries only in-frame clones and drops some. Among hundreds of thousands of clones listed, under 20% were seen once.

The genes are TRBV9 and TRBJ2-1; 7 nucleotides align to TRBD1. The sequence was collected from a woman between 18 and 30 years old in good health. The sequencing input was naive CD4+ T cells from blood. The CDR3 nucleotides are TGTGCCAGCAGCGGAACAGGGGCTTCCTACAATGAGCAGTTCTTC. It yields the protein CASSGTGASYNEQFF.